Sequencing of this T cell receptor beta chain was carried out in a study of control samples from healthy donors and cancer patients. Assay: immunoSEQ multiplex PCR; the TCRdb copy retains only in-frame clones and omits some. The table records under 70,000 clones, roughly 90% of them present only once. This clone appeared a single time. This sequence originates from a man in his 60s with head and neck cancer. The sample taken for sequencing was PBMCs.

CDR3 in DNA: TGTGCCAGCAGCTTAAGATTTAGCTCCTACAATGAGCAGTTCTTC. It encodes CASSLRFSSYNEQFF. V is TRBV7-8 and J is TRBJ2-1; no clear D gene. Trimming stripped 2 bases from V and 0 bases from J, with 8 bases between. The CDR3 length is 15 residues. CDR1 and CDR2 (germline): SGHVS, FQNEAQ.